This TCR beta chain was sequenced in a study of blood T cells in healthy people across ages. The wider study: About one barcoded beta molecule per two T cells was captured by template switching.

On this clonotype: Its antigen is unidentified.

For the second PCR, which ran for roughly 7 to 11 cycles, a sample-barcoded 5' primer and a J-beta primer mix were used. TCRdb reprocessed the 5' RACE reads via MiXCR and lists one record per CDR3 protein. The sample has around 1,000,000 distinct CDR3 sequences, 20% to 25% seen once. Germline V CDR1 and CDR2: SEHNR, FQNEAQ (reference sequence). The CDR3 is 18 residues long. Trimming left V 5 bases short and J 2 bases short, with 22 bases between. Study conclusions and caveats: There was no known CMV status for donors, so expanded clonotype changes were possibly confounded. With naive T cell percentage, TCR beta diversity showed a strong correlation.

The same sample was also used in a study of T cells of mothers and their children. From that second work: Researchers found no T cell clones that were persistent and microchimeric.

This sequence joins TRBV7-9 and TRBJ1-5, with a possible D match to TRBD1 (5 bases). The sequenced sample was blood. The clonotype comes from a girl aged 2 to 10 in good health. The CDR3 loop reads CASSTYPLGRLGNQPQHF. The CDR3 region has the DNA TGTGCCAGCAGCACATACCCGCTGGGGCGGCTAGGCAATCAGCCCCAGCATTTT.